The 2 T cell receptor beta chains listed next were all sequenced from one sample in a study of T-cell reconstitution after alpha-beta-depleted transplantation in children. Molecular barcoding with unique molecular identifiers was used for the TCRbeta library. Each CDR3 protein is one row after TCRdb ran MiXCR on the PCR reads. The sample lists more than 90,000 distinct CDR3 sequences; approximately 10% were seen once. The sample in question was PBMCs, obtained before TCRalphabeta/CD19-depleted stem cell transplant. Every receptor here comes from a boy aged 2 to 9 with acute lymphoblastic leukemia, due to receive a stem cell transplant.

This clonotype appeared many times. This chain connects TRBV2 to TRBJ2-1, with D possibly TRBD1 on 6 matching bases. CDR1 SNHLY and CDR2 FYNNEI come from the germline V gene. V was clipped by 7 bases and J by 4 bases, with 17 bases between them. This CDR3 is built from 15 residues. CDR3 in DNA: TGTGCCAGCATAGTACAGGGACAACCGTACAATGAGCAGTTCTTC. The encoded protein is CASIVQGQPYNEQFF.

The chain employs TRBV27 and TRBJ2-7; TRBD1 matches at 9 bases. Losses at the gene ends were 10 bases for V and 8 bases for J; bases not matched to a gene: 15. The CDR3 loop spans 14 amino acids. CDR1 is MNHEY, CDR2 SMNVEV, per germline (reference sequence). CDR3 sequence: CATSSPDRGKKQYF. The CDR3 DNA is TGTGCCACCTCATCCCCGGACAGGGGTAAAAAGCAGTACTTC.